This entry lists 3 T cell receptor beta chains sequenced from one sample in a study of blood T cell repertoires in COVID-19. Data came from immunoSEQ multiplex PCR; TCRdb stores just in-frame clones and leaves some out. The sample has about 120,000 clones, roughly nine tenths seen once. The sample was peripheral blood. These receptors were collected from a man aged 65-85 years with active or convalescent COVID-19.

J is TRBJ2-1 and V is TRBV28; TRBD2 matches 9 bases. After removal of 3 bases from V and 0 bases from J, the junction contained 21 bases not matched to a gene. Germline loops: CDR1 MDHEN, CDR2 SYDVKM. CDR3 length equals 22 residues. The CDR3 spells CASSFPREVWREGEDSYNEQFF. For the CDR3, the DNA is TGTGCCAGCAGTTTTCCTCGAGAAGTTTGGCGGGAGGGTGAAGACTCCTACAATGAGCAGTTCTTC.

The rearrangement uses TRBV7-9 and TRBJ2-7; 7 bases agree with TRBD1. The CDR3 is made up of 17 amino acids. After removal of 0 bases from V and 2 bases from J, the junction contained 10 bases not matched to a gene. The V gene's germline CDR1 is SEHNR and CDR2 FQNEAQ (reference sequence). Written as DNA, the CDR3 is TGTGCCAGCAGCTTAGCAACTTCCGGGACAGAAGCCTACGAGCAGTACTTC. This sequence encodes CASSLATSGTEAYEQYF.

V is TRBV5-1 and J is TRBJ1-6, with D tentatively TRBD1 (6 bases). CDR3 size: 16 residues. With 3 bases removed from V and 0 bases from J, the gap between germline ends came to 10 bases. Germline V gives CDR1 SGHRS, CDR2 YFSETQ. CDR3 residues: CASSYDRSSYNSPLHF. For the CDR3, the DNA is TGCGCCAGCAGCTATGACAGGAGCTCCTATAATTCACCCCTCCACTTT.